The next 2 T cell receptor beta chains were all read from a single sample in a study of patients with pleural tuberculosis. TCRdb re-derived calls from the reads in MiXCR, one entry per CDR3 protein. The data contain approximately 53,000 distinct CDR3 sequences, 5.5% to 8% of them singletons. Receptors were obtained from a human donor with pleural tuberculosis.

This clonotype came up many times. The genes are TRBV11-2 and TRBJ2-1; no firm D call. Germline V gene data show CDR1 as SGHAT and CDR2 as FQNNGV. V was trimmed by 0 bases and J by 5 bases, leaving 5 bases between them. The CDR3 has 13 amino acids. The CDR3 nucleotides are TGTGCCAGCAGCTTAGATTCCCACAATGAGCAGTTCTTC. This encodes CASSLDSHNEQFF.

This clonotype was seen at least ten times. CDR3 loop: CASSLGARGEQFF. Written as DNA, the CDR3 is TGTGCCAGCAGTTTAGGCGCGCGAGGGGAGCAGTTCTTC. The chain is built from TRBV27 and TRBJ2-1; D is perhaps TRBD2 (5 bases). The CDR3 runs 13 residues. Trimming cost V 2 bases and J 10 bases, with 12 bases left between them. The V gene's germline CDR1 is MNHEY and CDR2 SMNVEV (reference sequence).